These T cell receptor beta chains were read from a single sample in a study of T cell changes during pregnancy in multiple sclerosis. The method was immunoSEQ multiplex PCR; TCRdb's version includes in-frame clones alone and lacks a portion of them. The data hold about 88,000 clones, with roughly 90% observed a single time. The sequencing used peripheral blood, collected in the first trimester of pregnancy. All receptors come from a female donor with multiple sclerosis, enrolled in a pregnancy study. Both conserved end residues are part of each CDR3. The order of the fields is D gene, clone size, J gene, V gene, CDR3 protein, CDR3 DNA. D genes are given only for firm matches. Size is stated for part of the rows, as once, few or many counts, or as a class when the clone is expanded.

>TRBD1|.|TRBJ1-2|TRBV29-1
CSVVQGGVWGYTF
TGCAGCGTTGTACAGGGGGGGGTTTGGGGCTACACCTTC
>.|.|TRBJ2-4|TRBV5-4
CASSLDRKNIQYF
TGTGCCAGCAGCTTGGACAGGAAAAACATTCAGTACTTC
>.|.|TRBJ1-4|TRBV28
CASSRPNTGEKLFF
TGTGCCAGCAGCCGTCCCAATACGGGGGAAAAACTGTTTTTT
>TRBD1|.|TRBJ2-5|TRBV7-9
CASSSQGQFETQYF
TGTGCCAGCAGCTCACAGGGACAGTTTGAGACCCAGTACTTC
>.|.|TRBJ2-7|TRBV18
CASSRSVVDEQYF
TGTGCCAGCTCACGGTCGGTGGTGGACGAGCAGTACTTC
>.|.|TRBJ2-7|TRBV11-2
CASSPRLVSYEQYF
TGTGCCAGCAGCCCCAGACTAGTCTCCTACGAGCAGTACTTC
>.|.|TRBJ2-7|TRBV28
CASSLPGYEQYF
TGTGCCAGCAGCCTCCCGGGCTACGAGCAGTACTTC
>.|.|TRBJ1-1|TRBV29-1
CSVSGAGGPEAFF
TGCAGCGTGAGCGGGGCGGGGGGCCCTGAAGCTTTCTTT
>.|once|TRBJ2-1|TRBV11-2
CASSLNVRRKEISYNEQFF
TGTGCCAGCAGCTTAAATGTGCGTCGGAAGGAGATCTCCTACAATGAGCAGTTCTTC
>.|.|TRBJ2-1|TRBV28
CASSSLLLAAHYNEQFF
TGTGCCAGCAGTTCCCTGCTGCTAGCCGCCCACTACAATGAGCAGTTCTTC
>TRBD2|.|TRBJ2-1|TRBV9
CASSTHSGGLADEQFF
TGTGCCAGCAGCACCCATAGCGGGGGCTTGGCAGATGAGCAGTTCTTC
>.|.|TRBJ2-3|TRBV28
CASSLGRLSTDTQYF
TGTGCCAGCAGTTTAGGGCGATTGAGCACAGATACGCAGTATTTT
>TRBD1|.|TRBJ2-3|TRBV6-4
CASSDGQGADTQYF
TGTGCCAGCAGTGACGGACAGGGGGCAGATACGCAGTATTTT
>.|.|TRBJ1-1|TRBV6-5
CASSSAMGRMNTEAFF
TGTGCCAGCAGTTCAGCGATGGGTAGGATGAACACTGAAGCTTTCTTT
>.|.|TRBJ1-4|TRBV9
CASSYEGGANEKLFF
TGTGCCAGCAGCTACGAGGGAGGTGCTAATGAAAAACTGTTTTTT
>.|.|TRBJ2-1|TRBV5-5
CASSFRLAVSSYNEQFF
TGTGCCAGCAGCTTTAGGCTTGCGGTAAGCTCCTACAATGAGCAGTTCTTC
>.|.|TRBJ2-7|TRBV27
CASRGRTYYEQYF
TGTGCCAGCAGAGGGCGGACTTACTACGAGCAGTACTTC
>TRBD1|.|TRBJ2-7|TRBV19
CARTGTGPYEQYF
TGTGCCAGAACCGGGACAGGGCCTTACGAGCAGTACTTC
>.|.|TRBJ1-1|TRBV19
CASSPLNTEAFF
TGTGCCAGTAGCCCTCTGAACACTGAAGCTTTCTTT
>TRBD1|.|TRBJ2-7|TRBV14
CASSRKGASSYEQYF
TGTGCCAGCAGCCGGAAGGGGGCGAGCTCCTACGAGCAGTACTTC
>.|.|TRBJ1-2|TRBV6-5
CASSYSGRFGYTF
TGTGCCAGCAGTTACTCGGGGAGGTTTGGCTACACCTTC
>.|.|TRBJ1-4|TRBV19
CASSPSSLFNEKLFF
TGTGCCAGTAGCCCTAGTTCTCTCTTTAATGAAAAACTGTTTTTT
>.|.|TRBJ2-5|TRBV9
CASSVVGASYQETQYF
TGTGCCAGCAGCGTAGTGGGCGCATCTTACCAAGAGACCCAGTACTTC
>.|.|TRBJ2-5|TRBV5-1
CASSLRSSQETQYF
TGCGCCAGCAGCTTGCGTAGCAGCCAAGAGACCCAGTACTTC
>TRBD2|.|TRBJ2-1|TRBV7-3
CASSLAGTSDYNEQFF
TGTGCCAGCAGCTTAGCCGGGACTAGCGACTACAATGAGCAGTTCTTC
>.|.|TRBJ1-2|TRBV27
CASSLSPGINYGYTF
TGTGCCAGCAGTTTATCTCCAGGGATTAACTATGGCTACACCTTC
>TRBD2|.|TRBJ2-7|TRBV2
CASRTGLAGPYEQYF
TGTGCCAGCAGGACCGGACTAGCGGGACCCTACGAGCAGTACTTC
>.|once|TRBJ2-5|TRBV27
CASRETDGETQYF
TGTGCCAGCAGAGAGACAGACGGGGAGACCCAGTACTTC
>.|.|TRBJ2-5|TRBV4-2
CASSHSGPPETQYF
TGTGCCAGCAGCCATTCAGGTCCACCAGAGACCCAGTACTTC
>.|.|TRBJ1-1|TRBV4-1
CASSRLGPISEAFF
TGCGCCAGCAGCCGCCTGGGCCCTATATCTGAAGCTTTCTTT
>TRBD2|.|TRBJ2-1|TRBV25-1
CASSEQQTSGRATEQFF
TGTGCCAGCAGTGAGCAACAGACTAGCGGGAGGGCCACTGAGCAGTTCTTC
>TRBD2|.|TRBJ2-3|TRBV19
CASSVVAGVGDTQYF
TGTGCCAGTAGTGTCGTAGCGGGAGTCGGGGATACGCAGTATTTT
>TRBD1|.|TRBJ2-7|TRBV27
CASSLSGQIYEQYF
TGTGCCAGCAGTTTATCGGGACAGATTTACGAGCAGTACTTC
>.|.|TRBJ1-1|TRBV30
CARSTVFGTEAFF
TGTGCCCGAAGCACCGTTTTTGGCACTGAAGCTTTCTTT
>TRBD2|.|TRBJ2-7|TRBV11-2
CASGGGTVSSYEQYF
TGTGCCAGCGGCGGGGGAACAGTCAGCTCCTACGAGCAGTACTTC
>TRBD2|.|TRBJ2-1|TRBV5-1
CASSEGLAGNEQFF
TGCGCCAGCAGCGAGGGACTAGCGGGAAATGAGCAGTTCTTC
>.|.|TRBJ2-7|TRBV18
CASSREALYEQYF
TGTGCCAGCTCACGCGAAGCGCTCTACGAGCAGTACTTC
>TRBD1|.|TRBJ1-4|TRBV5-4
CASSTDREGKKLFF
TGTGCCAGCAGCACCGACAGGGAAGGGAAAAAACTGTTTTTT
>TRBD2|.|TRBJ2-1|TRBV6-1
CASFVAGGGDEQFF
TGTGCCAGCTTCGTAGCGGGAGGTGGGGATGAGCAGTTCTTC
>TRBD1|.|TRBJ2-3|TRBV5-1
CASSLAAGTGVTDTQYF
TGCGCCAGCAGCTTGGCCGCCGGGACAGGGGTCACAGATACGCAGTATTTT
>.|.|TRBJ2-2|TRBV19
CASSIEWTDYTGELFF
TGTGCCAGTAGTATAGAGTGGACAGATTACACCGGGGAGCTGTTTTTT
>TRBD2|.|TRBJ2-7|TRBV5-1
CASSVGTSGSVDYEQYF
TGCGCCAGCAGCGTCGGGACTAGCGGGAGTGTCGACTACGAGCAGTACTTC
>TRBD1|.|TRBJ1-5|TRBV30
CAWSPGTGDQPQHF
TGTGCCTGGAGTCCAGGGACAGGCGATCAGCCCCAGCATTTT